This TCR beta chain was captured by sequencing in a study of OX40 agonist ivuxolimab in advanced cancers. On the study more broadly: Of mixed ages from about 23 to 90 and averaging approximately 60 years, the group was over 80% male.

Assay: immunoSEQ multiplex PCR; the TCRdb copy retains only in-frame clones and omits some. The data hold about 77,000 clones, with 80% to 90% observed a single time. V was clipped by 3 bases and J by 4 bases, with 6 bases between them. The CDR3 has 13 residues. CDR1 is SGHTA and CDR2 is FQGNSA in the germline V gene. General study results and limits: The work left the antigen specificity of expanded peripheral T cells undetermined. Among patients with partial responses at 0.1-3.0 mg/kg, clonal expansion was among the lowest. Relative to CD4+ cells, CD8+ T cells on average had more expanded clones.

As regards this clone: Its matching antigen is unknown.

The rearrangement links TRBV7-2 to TRBJ2-2; D not certain. The sample in question was CD4+ or CD8+ T cells sorted from blood, obtained in a trial of the OX40 agonist ivuxolimab. This sequence originates from an adult with an advanced solid tumor such as melanoma, head and neck, liver or kidney cancer. This CDR3 is CASSFRFTGELFF. The CDR3, as DNA: TGTGCCAGCAGCTTCAGGTTCACCGGGGAGCTGTTTTTT.